The rows below give T cell receptor beta chains drawn from one sample of a study of technical replicates of blood from several donors. Produced via immunoSEQ multiplex PCR; TCRdb's table is partial and in-frame only. The table includes 65,000 to 80,000 clones, approximately 96% detected once. Material for sequencing was T cells isolated from PBMCs. Every receptor here comes from a human donor in good health. CDR3s include the opening cysteine and the closing phenylalanine or tryptophan. D genes are given only for firm matches. Some rows mark clone size as missing; the rest say once, few, many or name a class of expanded clone.

d_gene	abundance	v_gene	j_gene	CDR3nt	CDR3aa
TRBD1	-	TRBV18	TRBJ2-2	TGTGCCAGCTCATCCGGGACAGGGTACCGAGCCGGGGAGCTGTTTTTT	CASSSGTGYRAGELFF
-	-	TRBV7-3	TRBJ2-1	TGTGCCAGCAGCTTAGCCTTTAGTTCCTACAATGAGCAGTTCTTC	CASSLAFSSYNEQFF
TRBD1	-	TRBV11-2	TRBJ1-5	TGTGCCAGCAGCCCAGGGACAGGGTATCAGCCCCAGCATTTT	CASSPGTGYQPQHF
-	-	TRBV30	TRBJ1-5	TGTGCCTGGAGTGTGGACATAAATCAGCCCCAGCATTTT	CAWSVDINQPQHF
-	-	TRBV29-1	TRBJ2-7	TGCAGCGTTGAAGATCCGAGGACAGAAGGGAACGAGCAGTACTTC	CSVEDPRTEGNEQYF
-	-	TRBV5-8	TRBJ1-5	TGTGCCAGCAGCTTTGTTCCTTACAATCAGCCCCAGCATTTT	CASSFVPYNQPQHF
-	-	TRBV7-2	TRBJ2-2	TGTGCCAGCCCCCGAAGCGGGTTTAACACCGGGGAGCTGTTTTTT	CASPRSGFNTGELFF
-	-	TRBV7-8	TRBJ2-5	TGTGCCAGCAGCTTAAGGGGAAGGGAGACCCAGTACTTC	CASSLRGRETQYF
-	-	TRBV6-5	TRBJ1-1	TGTGCCAGCAGTTACATATTTGGCGGGGTCTCAGCTGAAGCTTTCTTT	CASSYIFGGVSAEAFF
TRBD2	-	TRBV6-5	TRBJ2-3	TGTGCCAGCAGTTACAAGAGCGGGAGACCAGATACGCAGTATTTT	CASSYKSGRPDTQYF
TRBD2	-	TRBV7-9	TRBJ2-4	TGTGCCAGCAGCCACAGGACTAGCGGAGAGGGGGAAAACATTCAGTACTTC	CASSHRTSGEGENIQYF
-	-	TRBV7-9	TRBJ1-4	TGTGCCAGCAGCTCTCCCACTGCAACTAATGAAAAACTGTTTTTT	CASSSPTATNEKLFF
-	-	TRBV4-3	TRBJ1-1	TGCGCCAGCAGCCAAGAAATGGCCATTTCTGAAGCTTTCTTT	CASSQEMAISEAFF
TRBD1	-	TRBV2	TRBJ2-1	TGTGCCAGCAGTACTCAGGGGGCCCCCTACAATGAGCAGTTCTTC	CASSTQGAPYNEQFF
TRBD2	-	TRBV4-3	TRBJ2-4	TGCGCCAGCAGCCAAGGGACTAGCGGGAGGGGGGACATTCAGTACTTC	CASSQGTSGRGDIQYF
-	-	TRBV30	TRBJ2-7	TGTGCCTGGAGCCAAGCCAGACAGGCGCTAAGTTTCTACGAGCAGTACTTC	CAWSQARQALSFYEQYF
TRBD1	-	TRBV10-3	TRBJ1-5	TGTGCCATCAGTGGAGGACAGGGCCGTCAGCCCCAGCATTTT	CAISGGQGRQPQHF
TRBD1	-	TRBV25-1	TRBJ1-2	TGTGCCAGCAGTGAGGACAGGGACTATGGCTACACCTTC	CASSEDRDYGYTF
TRBD1	-	TRBV30	TRBJ1-1	TGTGCCTGGAACCCGGGACAGGGTGAAGCTTTCTTT	CAWNPGQGEAFF
TRBD1	once	TRBV4-1	TRBJ2-3	TGCGCCAGCAGCCAATACGGACAGGGTTACACAGATACGCAGTATTTT	CASSQYGQGYTDTQYF
TRBD1	-	TRBV18	TRBJ1-2	TGTGCCAGCTCACCAGCTTTCGGACAGGGTAAAGGCTACACCTTC	CASSPAFGQGKGYTF
-	-	TRBV10-2	TRBJ1-3	TGCGCCAGCAGTGAGCAAGGAAACACCATATATTTT	CASSEQGNTIYF
TRBD2	-	TRBV7-9	TRBJ2-3	TGTGCCAGCAGCTCTGGGACTAGCGGCACAGATACGCAGTATTTT	CASSSGTSGTDTQYF
-	few	TRBV7-8	TRBJ1-2	TGTGCCAGCAGCTTAGCACAGGGCAACTATGGCTACACCTTC	CASSLAQGNYGYTF
-	-	TRBV21-1	TRBJ1-1	TGTGCCAGCAGCCTACGGGACAGGGGAAACACTGAAGCTTTCTTT	CASSLRDRGNTEAFF
TRBD2	-	TRBV5-4	TRBJ2-2	TGTGCCAGCAGCACGGGGACTAGCATCGGGGAGCTGTTTTTT	CASSTGTSIGELFF